One and the same sample provided the 8 T cell receptor beta chains below, sequenced in a study of T cell responses to AZD1222 COVID-19 vaccine. Some clones are missing from TCRdb's copy, which holds only in-frame ones; the method was immunoSEQ multiplex PCR. Found here are under 150,000 clones; the top ten clones hold under 2.5%. Sequenced sample: peripheral blood. The receptor source for this set is an adult in good health.

CDR3 in amino acids: CASFRVENTEAFF. The CDR3 region has the DNA TGTGCCAGCTTTCGGGTGGAGAACACTGAAGCTTTCTTT. The chain links TRBV5-5 to TRBJ1-1; D unclear. V lost 7 bases, J lost 1 base, and 11 bases lay in between. CDR1 and CDR2 (germline): SGHKS, YYEKEE (reference sequence). The CDR3 spans 13 residues. Complete variable domain (other parts from reference TRBV5-5 and TRBJ1-1): DAGVTQSPTHLIKTRGQQVTLRCSPISGHKSVSWYQQVLGQGPQFIFQYYEKEERGRGNFPDRFSARQFPNYSSELNVNALLLGDSALYLCASFRVENTEAFFGQGTRLTVV.

The rearrangement links TRBV7-6 to TRBJ2-3, with 12 bases matching TRBD1. J was trimmed by 4 bases and V by 0 bases; bases with no gene match: 5. Germline V CDR1 and CDR2: SGHVS, FNYEAQ. The CDR3 sequence is 17 residues long. The CDR3 DNA follows: TGTGCCAGCAGCTTAGCGCCGGGACAGGGGGCACCAGATACGCAGTATTTT. It yields the protein CASSLAPGQGAPDTQYF.

This chain links TRBV5-4 with TRBJ2-2, with unresolved D. Looked up from germline, CDR1 is SGHNT and CDR2 is YYREEE (reference sequence). V gave up 7 bases and J gave up 5 bases, with 9 bases separating them. This CDR3 has 12 amino acids. The DNA for the CDR3 is TGTGCCAGCCAAACTTTGACCGGGGAGCTGTTTTTT. It translates to CASQTLTGELFF.

The chain links TRBV7-9 to TRBJ2-2; D not resolved. The CDR3 is 12 amino acids. Trimming pared 8 bases from V and 4 bases from J, leaving 8 bases between. Germline V gives CDR1 SEHNR, CDR2 FQNEAQ (reference sequence). DNA of the CDR3: TGTGCCAGCGAACCCTTCACCGGGGAGCTGTTTTTT. Translated, it gives CASEPFTGELFF.

V gene TRBV19 combines with J gene TRBJ1-1, with D perhaps TRBD1 (5 bases). Germline loops: CDR1 LNHDA, CDR2 SQIVND (reference sequence). The CDR3 totals 14 residues. Trimming removed 7 bases at V and 3 bases at J, with 15 bases between. CDR3 residues: CASITPGGYTEAFF. CDR3 coding DNA: TGTGCCAGTATCACTCCGGGGGGATACACTGAAGCTTTCTTT.

This rearrangement joins TRBV7-6 to TRBJ2-5; perhaps TRBD2 as D (6 bases). The CDR3 loop spans 15 amino acids. The germline V gene has CDR1 SGHVS and CDR2 FNYEAQ. V gave up 1 base and J gave up 5 bases, with 14 bases separating them. DNA for the CDR3: TGTGCCAGCAGCTTAGAGGCGACTAGGTGGGAGACCCAGTACTTC. As protein: CASSLEATRWETQYF.

The genes are TRBV7-2 and TRBJ1-2; D is undetermined. V shed 5 bases and J shed 2 bases, with 12 bases lying between them. Germline assignment: CDR1 SGHTA and CDR2 FQGNSA. The CDR3 contains 14 residues. CDR3 coding DNA: TGTGCCAGCAGCCTCCGTCCACCCAACTATGGCTACACCTTC. The encoded protein is CASSLRPPNYGYTF. Full variable domain (missing parts from reference TRBV7-2 and TRBJ1-2): GAGVSQSPSNKVTEKGKDVELRCDPISGHTALYWYRQSLGQGLEFLIYFQGNSAPDKSGLPSDRFSAERTGGSVSTLTIQRTQQEDSAVYLCASSLRPPNYGYTFGSGTRLTVV.

The J gene is TRBJ1-2, the V gene TRBV7-9, with D maybe TRBD1 (5 bases). Germline V gene sequence: CDR1 SEHNR, CDR2 FQNEAQ (reference sequence). The CDR3 totals 17 residues. Trimming removed 3 bases from V and 4 bases from J, with 21 bases in between. This CDR3 is CASSLIGGSIRGYGYTF. CDR3 bases: TGTGCCAGCAGCTTGATTGGGGGATCGATAAGAGGCTATGGCTACACCTTC.